A single sample gave rise to the 2 T cell receptor beta chains below, sequenced in a study of cytomegalovirus exposure and HLA in healthy donors. The PCR employed 60 Vbeta primers together with 13 Jbeta primers. Method: immunoSEQ multiplex PCR; TCRdb's copy keeps in-frame clones and lacks some. The table records 150,000 to 200,000 clones, approximately 80% of them present only once. Material: PBMCs. Receptors originate from a woman between 50 and 59 years old in good health and CMV-seronegative.

Note on this clone: Relative to the germline gene, one junction end is altered; a read error may explain this. Within the sample, other DNA sequences also encode this same CDR3. The chain employs TRBV4-1 and TRBJ1-6; TRBD1 matches 11 bases. Germline V gives CDR1 MGHRA, CDR2 YSYEKL. This CDR3 is built from 16 residues. Here the CDR3 DNA reads TGCGCCAGCAGCAACGGACAGGGGGCGTATAATTCCCCCCTCCACTTT. Protein product: CASSNGQGAYNSPLHF.

The chain couples TRBV6-1 to TRBJ1-5, with D perhaps TRBD1 (6 bases). Trimming pared 4 bases from V and 0 bases from J, leaving 16 bases between. Germline V gene sequence: CDR1 MNHNS, CDR2 SASEGT. The CDR3 consists of 17 residues. The CDR3 region has the DNA TGTGCCAGCAGTGGGGAGTGGACAGTCGATAGCAATCAGCCCCAGCATTTT. Its protein product is CASSGEWTVDSNQPQHF.